The subject of this entry is one TCR beta chain. Its antigen remains unidentified. Per-nucleotide qualities are absent, and no much larger clonotype sits a single base away. The data belong to a study of cytomegalovirus exposure and HLA in healthy donors (dated by TCRdb to the late 2010s). Regarding the research as a whole: According to a later analysis, one platform produced both the 110 or so validation repertoires and the roughly 650 repertoires of the first cohort. The study aimed to test whether signatures of past pathogen exposure could be identified by cataloging public T cell receptors. Along with the approximately 700-subject first cohort, a separate validation cohort of around 120 different subjects was used. To predict cytomegalovirus infection status, the study brought together high-throughput TCR immunosequencing, statistical association of individual TCRs with disease status, and machine learning.

The donors were included in the validation cohort of around 120 subjects, a group kept apart from the roughly 700-subject first cohort. CDR1 and CDR2, looked up from the germline V gene, are SQVTM and ANQGSEA. Trimming removed 5 bases from V and 5 bases from J, leaving 12 bases between the germline ends. The CDR3 has 12 amino acids, counting the end cysteine and phenylalanine. Only the CDR3 DNA is retained, 36 bases long and in frame from the first base. Points the paper makes about the study in general: The study listed 170 or so TCR beta chains as associated with cytomegalovirus. A few of the identified cytomegalovirus-associated TCR beta chains were confirmed in vitro to be specific for cytomegalovirus antigens. Across donors, most TCR sequences were observed very rarely, whereas some public TCRs were present in many individuals. The classifier was reported to diagnose cytomegalovirus status with high specificity and sensitivity in both the original and validation cohorts. The authors suggested that the approach could potentially be extended to other disease states and immunological phenotypes. A later analysis found that TCRs clustered in the first cohort also tended to co-occur in the 120 validation repertoires, with 94% of cluster scores above 0. All 120 or so repertoires were used to score co-occurrence in the validation cohort in a later analysis, because that analysis had no HLA typing for the cohort.

Library construction relied on the immunoSEQ multiplex PCR assay. Per the authors' processing: A statistical classification framework was developed to diagnose cytomegalovirus status using the catalog of TCR beta chain sequences. Imported from immuneACCESS, the table was reduced by TCRdb to in-frame sequences with V and J called. These copies leave out some clones; in studies compared against another copy, an unresolved V gene accounts for under half, and the cause of the remainder is not known. The V and J calls and the clone size are those of that table, but D and trimming were determined from the DNA. The sample table holds fewer than 200,000 clones, of which about 90% were seen once. The ten most abundant clones make up 5% to 7% of the sample.

The rearranged segments are TRBV29-1 and TRBJ2-5, with the D gene not confidently named. This clonotype was obtained from a woman aged 25-40 years in good health and CMV-seronegative. Sequencing used PBMCs. The CDR3 amino acid sequence is: CSVLQSGETQYF. The nucleotides read TGCAGCGTTTTACAGTCGGGCGAGACCCAGTACTTC.